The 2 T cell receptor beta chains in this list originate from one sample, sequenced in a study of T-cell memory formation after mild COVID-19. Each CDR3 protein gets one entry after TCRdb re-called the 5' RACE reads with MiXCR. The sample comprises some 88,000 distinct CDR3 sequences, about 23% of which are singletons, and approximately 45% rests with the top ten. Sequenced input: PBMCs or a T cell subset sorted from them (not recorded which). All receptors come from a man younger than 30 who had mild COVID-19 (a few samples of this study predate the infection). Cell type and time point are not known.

CDR3 DNA: TGTGCCAGCTCCGGGCGGGGGGCCCCTACGCAGTATTTT. It codes for CASSGRGAPTQYF. V and J are TRBV6-1 and TRBJ2-3; TRBD2 matches 8 bases. Germline values: CDR1 MNHNS, CDR2 SASEGT. The CDR3 totals 13 residues. Germline trimming cut 8 bases from V and 8 bases from J; bases unmatched to any gene: 9.

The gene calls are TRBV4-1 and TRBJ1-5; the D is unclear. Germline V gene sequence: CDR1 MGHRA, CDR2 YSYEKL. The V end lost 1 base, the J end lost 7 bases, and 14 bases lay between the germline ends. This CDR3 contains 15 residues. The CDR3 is CASSQGPGGEQPQHF. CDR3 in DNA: TGCGCCAGCAGCCAAGGTCCAGGTGGGGAACAGCCCCAGCATTTT.